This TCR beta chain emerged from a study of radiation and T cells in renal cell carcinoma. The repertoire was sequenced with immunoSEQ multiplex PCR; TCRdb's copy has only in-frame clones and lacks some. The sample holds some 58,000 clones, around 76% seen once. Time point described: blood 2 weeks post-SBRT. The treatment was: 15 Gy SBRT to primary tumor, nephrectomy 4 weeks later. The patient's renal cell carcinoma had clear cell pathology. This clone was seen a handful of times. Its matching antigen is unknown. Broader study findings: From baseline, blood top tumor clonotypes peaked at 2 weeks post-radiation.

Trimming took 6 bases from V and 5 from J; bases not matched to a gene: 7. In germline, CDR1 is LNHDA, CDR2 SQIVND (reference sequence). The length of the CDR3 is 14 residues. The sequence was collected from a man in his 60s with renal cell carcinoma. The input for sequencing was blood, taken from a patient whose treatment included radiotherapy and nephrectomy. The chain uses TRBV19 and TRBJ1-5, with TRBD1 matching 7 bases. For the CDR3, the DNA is TGTGCCAGTAGCTCGGGACAGTCACATCAGCCCCAGCATTTT. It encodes CASSSGQSHQPQHF.